The 31 T cell receptor beta chains below all came from one sample that was sequenced in a study of CD8+ T cells in alopecia areata. The sequencing template was cDNA reverse transcribed from extracted RNA. Assay used: immunoSEQ multiplex PCR; TCRdb lists only in-frame clones, some missing. This sample has about 97,000 clones, with 41% found just once. Material: CD4+ T cells sorted from blood. The receptors were gathered from a human donor with alopecia areata.

This clone was seen more than once but under ten times. The chain employs TRBV29-1 and TRBJ2-1, with 10 bases aligning to TRBD2. Germline CDR1 is SQVTM and CDR2 is ANQGSEA. The V and J ends lost 4 bases and 9 bases, in that order; junction bases with no gene match: 9. This CDR3 region has 14 residues. CDR3 residues: CSVVVAGGLGEQFF. The CDR3 DNA reads TGCAGCGTTGTAGTAGCGGGGGGACTCGGTGAGCAGTTCTTC.

This clone was seen a few times. J is TRBJ2-7 and V is TRBV11-1; a weak D match, TRBD1 (6 bases). The CDR3 is made up of 14 amino acids. The ends were cut back, 6 bases at V and 2 bases at J, with 14 bases in the middle. Germline V lookup: CDR1 SGHAT, CDR2 FQDESV (reference sequence). Here the CDR3 reads CASRQNTGTYEQYF. CDR3 sequence (DNA): TGTGCCAGCAGACAAAACACAGGGACCTACGAGCAGTACTTC.

This chain links TRBV7-8 with TRBJ2-3; D not certain. The CDR3 is made up of 12 amino acids. The V gene lost 1 base and the J gene lost 4 bases, with 3 bases spanning the gap. Germline CDR1 SGHVS, CDR2 FQNEAQ. The CDR3 sequence is CASSLGADTQYF. The CDR3 DNA follows: TGTGCCAGCAGCTTAGGGGCAGATACGCAGTATTTT.

This clone showed up just a few times. J is TRBJ2-2 and V is TRBV19; 8 positions match TRBD2. J was trimmed by 4 bases and V by 5 bases; bases with no gene match: 12. In germline, CDR1 is LNHDA, CDR2 SQIVND (reference sequence). The CDR3 covers 17 residues. CDR3 amino acids: CASSPVPGLVVTGELFF. The CDR3 nucleotides are TGTGCCAGTAGTCCAGTACCGGGACTAGTCGTCACCGGGGAGCTGTTTTTT.

The V gene is TRBV30, the J gene TRBJ2-1; TRBD2 aligns across 12 bases. This CDR3 has 14 residues. Germline CDR1 GTSNPN, CDR2 SVGIG (reference sequence). With V trimmed by 1 base and J by 13 bases, 8 bases remained unmatched. The CDR3 loop reads CAWSGPSGRAAQFF. The CDR3 DNA reads as TGTGCCTGGAGTGGGCCTAGCGGGAGGGCCGCCCAGTTCTTC. The full variable domain, completed using reference TRBV30 and TRBJ2-1, is SQTIHQWPATLVQPVGSPLSLECTVEGTSNPNLYWYRQAAGRGLQLLFYSVGIGQISSEVPQNLSASRPQDRQFILSSKKLLLSDSGFYLCAWSGPSGRAAQFFGPGTRLTVL.

This clone was counted only a few times. The rearrangement uses TRBV2 and TRBJ2-7, with D possibly being TRBD1 or TRBD2 (5 bases each). Germline CDR1 and CDR2: SNHLY and FYNNEI. The V gene lost 2 bases and the J gene lost 4 bases, with 12 bases spanning the gap. CDR3 size: 14 residues. DNA of the CDR3: TGTGCCAGCAGTGAACAGGGCCAGCGGTACGAGCAGTACTTC. It translates to CASSEQGQRYEQYF.

The chain is built from TRBV20-1 and TRBJ2-3; D is unclear. Germline-derived CDR1 and CDR2 are DFQATT and SNEGSKA (reference sequence). This CDR3 comprises 11 residues. V was shortened by 5 bases and J by 2 bases, with 5 bases between the two germline ends. CDR3 loop: CSAGPTDTQYF. CDR3 coding DNA: TGCAGTGCTGGGCCCACAGATACGCAGTATTTT.

The chain combines TRBV29-1 with TRBJ2-5; D is possibly TRBD1 (5 bases). CDR3 length: 13 residues. V shed 3 bases and J shed 6 bases, with 14 bases lying between them. Germline values: CDR1 SQVTM, CDR2 ANQGSEA. The CDR3 sequence is CSVDFSGRKTQYF. The CDR3 DNA reads as TGCAGCGTTGATTTTTCAGGGCGGAAGACCCAGTACTTC.

This rearrangement joins TRBV11-2 to TRBJ1-1; TRBD1 matches at 9 bases. V was pared by 3 bases and J by 11 bases, with 10 bases of the junction left unmatched. CDR3 length: 14 residues. CDR1 and CDR2 from the germline V gene are SGHAT and FQNNGV. CDR3 sequence reads: CASSFGTGRVEAFF. Written as DNA, the CDR3 is TGTGCCAGCAGCTTCGGGACAGGGCGTGTAGAGGCTTTCTTT.

The V and J genes are TRBV18 and TRBJ2-3; D is tentatively TRBD1 or TRBD2 (5 bases each). The germline V gene encodes CDR1 KGHSH and CDR2 LQKENI. This CDR3 has 13 amino acids. V was cut by 4 bases and J by 6 bases, with 11 bases left in between. CDR3 sequence reads: CASSRGDSDTQYF. The CDR3 DNA sequence: TGTGCCAGCTCACGAGGGGATTCCGATACGCAGTATTTT.

This clone was observed a few times. J is TRBJ1-5 and V is TRBV5-4, with a weak D call TRBD1 (5 bases). Germline V gene lookup returns CDR1 SGHNT and CDR2 YYREEE (reference sequence). CDR3 length: 13 residues. Trimming took off 0 bases at V and 5 bases at J, with 6 bases between the two ends. The CDR3 DNA sequence: TGTGCCAGCAGCTTGGGAGGGGATCAGCCCCAGCATTTT. It encodes CASSLGGDQPQHF.

The chain carries TRBV29-1 and TRBJ2-7, with D possibly matching TRBD2 (5 bases). V lost 6 bases, J lost 0 bases, and 15 bases lay in between. Germline-derived CDR1 and CDR2 are SQVTM and ANQGSEA. There are 14 residues in the CDR3. CDR3 nucleotides: TGCAGCGTCGACCCGACGGGGAACTCCTACGAGCAGTACTTC. As protein: CSVDPTGNSYEQYF.

This clone occurred a few times. The CDR3 region is CSVEKITDTQYF. Here the CDR3 DNA reads TGCAGCGTTGAAAAGATCACAGATACGCAGTATTTT. This sequence joins TRBV29-1 and TRBJ2-3; D is unresolved. In germline, CDR1 is SQVTM, CDR2 ANQGSEA. The CDR3 runs 12 residues. V lost 2 bases and J 2 bases, leaving 5 bases between the germline ends.

This chain links TRBV23-1 with TRBJ2-3; TRBD2 matches 11 bases. TRBV23-1 is given ORF status, its function remaining uncertain. V lost 2 bases to trimming and J lost 7 bases; unmatched junction nucleotides: 11. The CDR3 runs to 17 residues. The CDR3 nucleotides are TGCGCCAGCAGTCAAAAGCGACTAGCGGGATGTCGGAATACGCAGTATTTT. It codes for CASSQKRLAGCRNTQYF.

This chain uses TRBV4-3 with TRBJ2-3; a possible D gene is TRBD2 (7 bases). This CDR3 is 16 amino acids long. Germline lookup yields CDR1 LGHNA and CDR2 YSLEER. The V end was cut by 0 bases, the J end by 3 bases, with 13 bases between. Here the CDR3 reads CASSQDPGGATDTQYF. CDR3 bases: TGCGCCAGCAGCCAAGATCCGGGGGGCGCGACAGATACGCAGTATTTT.

This chain joins TRBV4-1 and TRBJ2-7, with D possibly called TRBD1 or TRBD2 (6 bases each). Trimming took 4 bases from V and 8 from J, leaving 30 bases between them. CDR1 and CDR2 (germline): MGHRA, YSYEKL. The CDR3 is made up of 18 amino acids. This CDR3 reads CASSLLGSGGATRLQQYF. CDR3 bases: TGCGCCAGCAGCCTTCTCGGTTCCGGGGGCGCAACGAGGTTACAGCAGTACTTC.

The chain couples TRBV7-2 to TRBJ2-1; D is ambiguous. This CDR3 has 16 amino acids. The germline V gene has CDR1 SGHTA and CDR2 FQGNSA. V shed 1 base and J shed 9 bases, with 19 bases lying between them. The CDR3 DNA reads TGTGCCAGCAGCTTAGAACAACCAATAGTCTCTGTTGAGCAGTTCTTC. This codes for CASSLEQPIVSVEQFF.

This chain links TRBV29-1 with TRBJ2-6, with D tentatively TRBD2 (6 bases). CDR3 size: 14 residues. Germline-derived CDR1 and CDR2 are SQVTM and ANQGSEA. The V end was cut by 6 bases, the J end by 1 base, with 10 bases between. The CDR3 sequence is CSVGGRSGANVLTF. In DNA, the CDR3 is TGCAGCGTGGGGGGACGTTCTGGGGCCAACGTCCTGACTTTC.

The V gene is TRBV5-1, the J gene TRBJ2-1; tentative D call: TRBD2 (7 bases). The V and J ends lost 4 bases and 5 bases respectively, with 13 bases between them. The CDR3 loop spans 14 amino acids. The germline V gene has CDR1 SGHRS and CDR2 YFSETQ. CDR3 sequence reads: CASSPGGQNNEQFF. DNA for the CDR3: TGCGCCAGCAGCCCCGGGGGGCAGAACAATGAGCAGTTCTTC. The full variable domain, its missing parts supplied by reference TRBV5-1 and TRBJ2-1, is KAGVTQTPRYLIKTRGQQVTLSCSPISGHRSVSWYQQTPGQGLQFLFEYFSETQRNKGNFPGRFSGRQFSNSRSEMNVSTLELGDSALYLCASSPGGQNNEQFFGPGTRLTVL.

In its sample, this clone was seen once. The gene calls are TRBV5-4 and TRBJ2-3, with D possibly being TRBD2 (5 bases). Germline CDR1 reads SGHNT; CDR2 reads YYREEE (reference sequence). The CDR3 length is 15 residues. V shed 2 bases and J shed 2 bases, with 12 bases lying between them. The CDR3 DNA follows: TGTGCCAGCAGCTTCCTCCAGGAGGCCACAGATACGCAGTATTTT. Translating it yields CASSFLQEATDTQYF.

The rearrangement uses TRBV19 and TRBJ2-5; no clear D gene. The CDR3 has 13 amino acids. In germline, CDR1 is LNHDA, CDR2 SQIVND (reference sequence). Trimming took off 4 bases at V and 5 bases at J, with 11 bases between the two ends. DNA for the CDR3: TGTGCCAGTAGTACTGCAGATTTGGAGACCCAGTACTTC. Translation: CASSTADLETQYF.

A few counts support this clone. This chain connects TRBV30 to TRBJ1-4; D not resolved. V dropped 2 bases and J dropped 8 bases, with 12 bases sitting between them. CDR1 is GTSNPN, CDR2 SVGIG, per germline (reference sequence). The CDR3 totals 13 residues. The DNA of the CDR3 is TGTGCCTGGAGTTGGGGAGTTCGAGAAAAACTGTTTTTT. It translates to CAWSWGVREKLFF.

This clone occurred a few times. The CDR3 loop is CASRRDISDQPQHF. The DNA of the CDR3 is TGTGCCAGCAGAAGGGACATCTCGGATCAGCCCCAGCATTTT. The genes are TRBV7-2 and TRBJ1-5; the D gene is possibly TRBD1 (6 bases). Germline CDR1 is SGHTA and CDR2 is FQGNSA. This CDR3 comprises 14 residues. The V gene lost 6 bases and the J gene lost 5 bases, with 14 bases spanning the gap.

This chain uses TRBV29-1 with TRBJ2-3, with TRBD2 matching 7 bases. The CDR3 has 12 amino acids. Germline loops: CDR1 SQVTM, CDR2 ANQGSEA. V was clipped by 7 bases and J by 1 base; unmatched bases: 2. The CDR3 DNA sequence: TGCAGCGGACGGGGGGGCACAGATACGCAGTATTTT. Residues: CSGRGGTDTQYF.

This clone was seen more than once but under ten times. The V call is TRBV7-2, the J call TRBJ1-5; D remains ambiguous. Germline CDR1 reads SGHTA; CDR2 reads FQGNSA. The CDR3 length is 14 residues. Trimming stripped 1 base from V and 0 bases from J, with 4 bases between. The CDR3 spells CASSLEGSNQPQHF. The CDR3 region has the DNA TGTGCCAGCAGCTTAGAGGGTAGCAATCAGCCCCAGCATTTT.

The rearrangement links TRBV5-1 to TRBJ2-7; 7 positions match TRBD2. The germline V gene has CDR1 SGHRS and CDR2 YFSETQ. V was pared by 0 bases and J by 6 bases, with 9 bases of the junction left unmatched. This CDR3 has 15 residues. CDR3 sequence (DNA): TGCGCCAGCAGCTTGGATGGGGCGGGAGTAGGCGAGCAGTACTTC. It is translated as CASSLDGAGVGEQYF.

The J gene is TRBJ2-5, the V gene TRBV18; 9 positions match TRBD2. Germline-derived CDR1 and CDR2 are KGHSH and LQKENI. This CDR3 is 15 amino acids long. V shed 0 bases, J shed 4 bases, and the junction held 3 bases outside the gene matches. For the CDR3, the DNA is TGTGCCAGCTCACCACCGGGACTAGCATTAGAGACCCAGTACTTC. Amino acid sequence: CASSPPGLALETQYF. The full variable domain, completed using reference TRBV18 and TRBJ2-5, is NAGVMQNPRHLVRRRGQEARLRCSPMKGHSHVYWYRQLPEEGLKFMVYLQKENIIDESGMPKERFSAEFPKEGPSILRIQQVVRGDSAAYFCASSPPGLALETQYFGPGTRLLVL.

This clone was found a few times. V usage is TRBV18 and J usage is TRBJ2-2; a possible D gene is TRBD2 (6 bases). Germline V gene sequence: CDR1 KGHSH, CDR2 LQKENI. CDR3 size: 15 residues. V was trimmed by 8 bases and J by 3 bases, leaving 16 bases between them. The CDR3 coding sequence is TGTGCCAGCGACCCGACTAGAACCCACACCGGGGAGCTGTTTTTT. Translation: CASDPTRTHTGELFF.

This clone was detected only a few times. The chain combines TRBV30 with TRBJ1-2; D is possibly TRBD1 (5 bases). Germline CDR1 reads GTSNPN; CDR2 reads SVGIG (reference sequence). Trimming took off 0 bases at V and 8 bases at J, with 7 bases between the two ends. CDR3 length: 11 amino acids. The chain's CDR3 is CAWSVQAGYTF. CDR3 nucleotide sequence: TGTGCCTGGAGTGTACAGGCGGGCTACACCTTC.

J is TRBJ1-2 and V is TRBV7-9; D possibly corresponds to TRBD1 (6 bases). Germline-derived CDR1 and CDR2 are SEHNR and FQNEAQ (reference sequence). This CDR3 is built from 14 residues. V shed 2 bases and J shed 1 base, with 8 bases lying between them. This CDR3 is CASSLRTDNYGYTF. The CDR3 DNA reads as TGTGCCAGCAGCTTAAGGACAGATAACTATGGCTACACCTTC.

This rearrangement joins TRBV7-9 to TRBJ1-1; possibly TRBD1 for D (6 bases). The CDR3 is made up of 14 amino acids. Germline V gene data show CDR1 as SEHNR and CDR2 as FQNEAQ (reference sequence). Trimming stripped 1 base from V and 3 bases from J, with 9 bases between. The CDR3 loop is CASSLVGQHTEAFF. The CDR3 coding sequence is TGTGCCAGCAGCTTAGTCGGACAGCACACTGAAGCTTTCTTT. The variable domain in full, with the rest retrieved from reference TRBV7-9 and TRBJ1-1, is DTGVSQNPRHKITKRGQNVTFRCDPISEHNRLYWYRQTLGQGPEFLTYFQNEAQLEKSRLLSDRFSAERPKGSFSTLEIQRTEQGDSAMYLCASSLVGQHTEAFFGQGTRLTVV.